This T cell receptor beta chain was identified in a study of neurological immune-mediated disorders. This clonotype was observed at least ten times. The time point was: longitudinal time-point 2. It was from 2 million PBMCs stored at -80 C that the unsorted libraries were obtained. The CDR3 runs 16 residues. The V gene's germline CDR1 is DFQATT and CDR2 SNEGSKA (reference sequence). V lost 0 bases and J lost 2; bases outside the gene matches: 4. TCRdb used MiXCR to reprocess the 5' RACE reads, holding one entry per CDR3 protein. Of some 60,000 distinct CDR3 sequences in the sample, roughly 10% were seen once.

Material: PBMCs. The chain employs TRBV20-1 and TRBJ2-2, with 9 bases matching TRBD1. This sequence originates from a man in his thirties or forties in good health. CDR3 in amino acids: CSARDPDRGNTGELFF. CDR3 DNA: TGCAGTGCTAGAGATCCGGACAGGGGTAACACCGGGGAGCTGTTTTTT.